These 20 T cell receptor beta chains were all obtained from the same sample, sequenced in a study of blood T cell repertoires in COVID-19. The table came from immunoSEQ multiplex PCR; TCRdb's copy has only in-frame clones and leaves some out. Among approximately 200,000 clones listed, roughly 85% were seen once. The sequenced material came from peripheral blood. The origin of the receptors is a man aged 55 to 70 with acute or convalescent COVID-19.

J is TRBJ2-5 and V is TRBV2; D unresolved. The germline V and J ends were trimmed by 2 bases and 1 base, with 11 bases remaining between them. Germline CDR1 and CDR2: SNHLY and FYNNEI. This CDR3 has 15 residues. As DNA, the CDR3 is TGTGCCAGCAGTGAAAGGTTAGCCATCCAAGAGACCCAGTACTTC. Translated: CASSERLAIQETQYF.

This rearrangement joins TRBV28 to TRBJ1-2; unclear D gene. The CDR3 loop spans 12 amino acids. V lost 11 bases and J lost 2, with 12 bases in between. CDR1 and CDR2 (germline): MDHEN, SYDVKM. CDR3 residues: CAHTGGNYGYTF. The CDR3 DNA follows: TGTGCCCACACGGGAGGGAACTATGGCTACACCTTC.

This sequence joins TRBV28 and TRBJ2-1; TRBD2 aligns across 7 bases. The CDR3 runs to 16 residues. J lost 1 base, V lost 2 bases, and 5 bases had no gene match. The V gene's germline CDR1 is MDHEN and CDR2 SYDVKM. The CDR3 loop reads CASSLSGAGSYNEQFF. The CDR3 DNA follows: TGTGCCAGCAGTTTAAGCGGGGCAGGATCCTACAATGAGCAGTTCTTC. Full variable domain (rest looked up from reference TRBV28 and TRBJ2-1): DVKVTQSSRYLVKRTGEKVFLECVQDMDHENMFWYRQDPGLGLRLIYFSYDVKMKEKGDIPEGYSVSREKKERFSLILESASTNQTSMYLCASSLSGAGSYNEQFFGPGTRLTVL.

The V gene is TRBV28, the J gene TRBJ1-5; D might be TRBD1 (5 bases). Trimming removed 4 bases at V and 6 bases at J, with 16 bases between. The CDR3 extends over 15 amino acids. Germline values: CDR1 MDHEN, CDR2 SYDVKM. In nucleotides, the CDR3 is TGTGCCAGCAGTTCCCCGGGGGTAGGTAGTCAGCCCCAGCATTTT. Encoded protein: CASSSPGVGSQPQHF.

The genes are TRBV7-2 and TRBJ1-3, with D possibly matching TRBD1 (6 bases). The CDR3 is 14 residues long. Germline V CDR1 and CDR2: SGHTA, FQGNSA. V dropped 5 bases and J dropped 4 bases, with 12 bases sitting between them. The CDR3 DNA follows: TGTGCCAGCAGCCTATCAGGGGTAGGAAACACCATATATTTT. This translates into CASSLSGVGNTIYF.

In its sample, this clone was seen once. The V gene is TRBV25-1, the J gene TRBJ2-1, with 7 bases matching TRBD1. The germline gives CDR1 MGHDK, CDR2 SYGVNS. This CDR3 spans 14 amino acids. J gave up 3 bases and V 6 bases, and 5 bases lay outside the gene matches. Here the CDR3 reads CASRGQTLYNEQFF. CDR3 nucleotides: TGTGCCAGCAGGGGACAGACCCTCTACAATGAGCAGTTCTTC.

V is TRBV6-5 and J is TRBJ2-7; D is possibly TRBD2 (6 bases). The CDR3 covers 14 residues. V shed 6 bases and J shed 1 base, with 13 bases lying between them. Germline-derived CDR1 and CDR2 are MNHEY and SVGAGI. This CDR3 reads CASRTGTDSYEQYF. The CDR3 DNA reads TGTGCCAGCAGAACCGGGACTGATTCCTACGAGCAGTACTTC.

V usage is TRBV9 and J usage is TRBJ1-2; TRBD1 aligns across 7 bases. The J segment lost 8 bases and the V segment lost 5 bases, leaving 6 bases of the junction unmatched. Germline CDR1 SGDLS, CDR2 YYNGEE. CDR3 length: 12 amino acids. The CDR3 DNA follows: TGTGCCAGCAGTGAGGGGGCTAGGGGCTACACCTTC. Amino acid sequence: CASSEGARGYTF. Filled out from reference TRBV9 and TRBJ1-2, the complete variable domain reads DSGVTQTPKHLITATGQRVTLRCSPRSGDLSVYWYQQSLDQGLQFLIQYYNGEERAKGNILERFSAQQFPDLHSELNLSSLELGDSALYFCASSEGARGYTFGSGTRLTVV.

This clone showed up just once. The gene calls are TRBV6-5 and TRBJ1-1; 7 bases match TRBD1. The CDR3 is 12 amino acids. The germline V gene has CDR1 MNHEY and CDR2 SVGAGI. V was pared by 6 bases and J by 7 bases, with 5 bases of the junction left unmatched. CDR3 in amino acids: CASRQGTVEAFF. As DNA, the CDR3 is TGTGCCAGCAGACAGGGGACAGTTGAAGCTTTCTTT.

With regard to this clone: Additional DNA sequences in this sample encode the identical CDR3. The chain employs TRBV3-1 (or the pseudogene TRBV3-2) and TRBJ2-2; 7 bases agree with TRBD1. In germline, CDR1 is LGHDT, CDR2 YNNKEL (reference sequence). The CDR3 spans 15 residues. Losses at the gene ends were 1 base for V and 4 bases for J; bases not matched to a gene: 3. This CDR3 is CASSQGGGRTGELFF. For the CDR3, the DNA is TGTGCCAGCAGCCAAGGAGGGGGCCGCACCGGGGAGCTGTTTTTT.

For the CDR3, the DNA is TGTGCCAGCAGTTTAGGTCCGCGGAATGAGCAGTTCTTC. This gives the protein CASSLGPRNEQFF. This chain connects TRBV28 to TRBJ2-1; D remains unclear. There are 13 residues in the CDR3. From germline, CDR1 is MDHEN and CDR2 SYDVKM. Trimming left V 2 bases short and J 7 bases short, with 9 bases between.

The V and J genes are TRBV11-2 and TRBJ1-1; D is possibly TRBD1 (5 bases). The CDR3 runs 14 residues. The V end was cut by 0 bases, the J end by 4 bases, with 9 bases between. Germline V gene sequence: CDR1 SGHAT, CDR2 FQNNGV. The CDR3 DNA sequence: TGTGCCAGCAGCTTAGATAACGGGGGCACTGAAGCTTTCTTT. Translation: CASSLDNGGTEAFF.

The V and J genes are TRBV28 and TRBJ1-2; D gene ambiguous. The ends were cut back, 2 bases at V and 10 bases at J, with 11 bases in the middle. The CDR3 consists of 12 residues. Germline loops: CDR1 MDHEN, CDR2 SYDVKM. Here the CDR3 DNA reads TGTGCCAGCAGTTTACGACTTTTTGACTACACCTTC. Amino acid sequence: CASSLRLFDYTF.

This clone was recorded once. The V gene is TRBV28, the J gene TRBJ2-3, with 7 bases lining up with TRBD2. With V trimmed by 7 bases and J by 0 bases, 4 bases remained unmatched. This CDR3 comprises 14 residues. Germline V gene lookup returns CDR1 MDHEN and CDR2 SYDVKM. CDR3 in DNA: TGTGCCAGCACCACACTAGCGAGCACAGATACGCAGTATTTT. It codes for CASTTLASTDTQYF.

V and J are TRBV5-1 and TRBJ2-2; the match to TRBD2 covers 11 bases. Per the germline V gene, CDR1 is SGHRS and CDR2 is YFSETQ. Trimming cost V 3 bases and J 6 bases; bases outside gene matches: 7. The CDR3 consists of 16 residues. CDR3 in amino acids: CASSSTSGAPAGELFF. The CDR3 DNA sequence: TGCGCCAGCAGCTCGACTAGCGGGGCCCCCGCCGGGGAGCTGTTTTTT. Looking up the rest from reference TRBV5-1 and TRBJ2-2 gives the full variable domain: KAGVTQTPRYLIKTRGQQVTLSCSPISGHRSVSWYQQTPGQGLQFLFEYFSETQRNKGNFPGRFSGRQFSNSRSEMNVSTLELGDSALYLCASSSTSGAPAGELFFGEGSRLTVL.

The CDR3 loop reads CASSLLGSPNSPLHF. The CDR3 DNA reads TGTGCCAGCAGCCTCCTCGGGTCTCCTAATTCACCCCTCCACTTT. The chain links TRBV3-1 (or the pseudogene TRBV3-2) to TRBJ1-6; D is ambiguous. CDR3 length equals 15 residues. Trimming removed 4 bases at V and 6 bases at J, with 13 bases between. Germline assignment: CDR1 LGHDT and CDR2 YNNKEL (reference sequence).

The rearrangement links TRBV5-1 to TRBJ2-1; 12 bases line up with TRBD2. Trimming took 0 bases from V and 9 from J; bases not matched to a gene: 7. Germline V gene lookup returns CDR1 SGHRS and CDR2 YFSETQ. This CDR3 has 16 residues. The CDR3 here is CASSLDPSGRAGEQFF. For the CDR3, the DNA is TGCGCCAGCAGCTTGGACCCTAGCGGGAGGGCCGGTGAGCAGTTCTTC.

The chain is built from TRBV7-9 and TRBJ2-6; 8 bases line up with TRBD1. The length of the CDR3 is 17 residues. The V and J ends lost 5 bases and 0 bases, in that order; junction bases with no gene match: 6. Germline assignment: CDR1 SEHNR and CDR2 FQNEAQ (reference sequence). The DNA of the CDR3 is TGTGCCAGCAGCCCACAGGGGGACCTCTCTGGGGCCAACGTCCTGACTTTC. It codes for CASSPQGDLSGANVLTF. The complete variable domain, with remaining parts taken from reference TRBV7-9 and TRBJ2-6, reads DTGVSQNPRHKITKRGQNVTFRCDPISEHNRLYWYRQTLGQGPEFLTYFQNEAQLEKSRLLSDRFSAERPKGSFSTLEIQRTEQGDSAMYLCASSPQGDLSGANVLTFGAGSRLTVL.

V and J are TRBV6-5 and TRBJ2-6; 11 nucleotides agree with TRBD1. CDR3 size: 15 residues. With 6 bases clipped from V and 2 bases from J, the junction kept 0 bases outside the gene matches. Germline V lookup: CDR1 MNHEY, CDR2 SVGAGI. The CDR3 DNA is TGTGCCAGCAGGGGACAGGGGGCTGGGGCCAACGTCCTGACTTTC. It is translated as CASRGQGAGANVLTF.

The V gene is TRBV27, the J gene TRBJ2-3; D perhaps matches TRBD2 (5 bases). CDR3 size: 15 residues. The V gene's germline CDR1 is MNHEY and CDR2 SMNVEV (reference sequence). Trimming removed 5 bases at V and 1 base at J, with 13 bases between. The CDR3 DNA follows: TGTGCCAGCAGTCTTGGGAGCGGACGCACAGATACGCAGTATTTT. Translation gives CASSLGSGRTDTQYF.